The present T cell receptor beta chain was sequenced within a study of shared clonotypes between healthy human individuals. As for this clone: Its antigen is undetermined.

General study points: Roughly 4.6% of naive CD4 clonotypes were common to a few donors.

Deep was the level at which the assay was run. Profiling relied on immunoSEQ multiplex PCR, and the TCRdb table lists in-frame clones only, not all of them. The profile shows more than 1,200,000 clones, approximately 98.5% of them singletons. Trimming left V 4 bases short and J 3 bases short, with 14 bases between. The CDR3 contains 15 residues. In germline, CDR1 is SGDLS, CDR2 YYNGEE. J is TRBJ2-1 and V is TRBV9; a weak D match, TRBD2 (6 bases). The specimen was naive CD4+ T cells sorted from blood. Stated subset: CD45RA+ positively selected. The source of this sequence is a man younger than 40 in good health. CDR3: CASSRTNFNYNEQFF. DNA for the CDR3: TGTGCCAGCAGCCGGACTAACTTCAACTACAATGAGCAGTTCTTC.